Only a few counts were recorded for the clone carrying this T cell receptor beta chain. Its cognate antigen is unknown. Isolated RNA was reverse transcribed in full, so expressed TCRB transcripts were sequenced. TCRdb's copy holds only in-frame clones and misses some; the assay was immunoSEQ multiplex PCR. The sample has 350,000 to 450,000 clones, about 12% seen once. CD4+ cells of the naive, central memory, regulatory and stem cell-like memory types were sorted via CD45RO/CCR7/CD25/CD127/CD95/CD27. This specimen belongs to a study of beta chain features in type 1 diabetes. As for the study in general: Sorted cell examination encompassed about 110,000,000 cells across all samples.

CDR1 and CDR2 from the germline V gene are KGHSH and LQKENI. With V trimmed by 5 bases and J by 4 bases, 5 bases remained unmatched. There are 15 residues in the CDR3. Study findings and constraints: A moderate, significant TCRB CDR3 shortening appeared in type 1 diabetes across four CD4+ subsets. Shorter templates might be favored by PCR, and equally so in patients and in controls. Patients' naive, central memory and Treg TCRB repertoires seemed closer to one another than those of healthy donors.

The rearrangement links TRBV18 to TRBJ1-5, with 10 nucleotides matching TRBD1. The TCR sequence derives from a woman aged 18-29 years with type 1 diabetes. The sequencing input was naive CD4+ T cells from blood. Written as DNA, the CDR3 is TGTGCCAGCTCATCCGGGACAGGGGTTAATCAGCCCCAGCATTTT. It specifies CASSSGTGVNQPQHF. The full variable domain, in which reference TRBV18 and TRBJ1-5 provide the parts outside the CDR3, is NAGVMQNPRHLVRRRGQEARLRCSPMKGHSHVYWYRQLPEEGLKFMVYLQKENIIDESGMPKERFSAEFPKEGPSILRIQQVVRGDSAAYFCASSSGTGVNQPQHFGDGTRLSIL.